This entry features one T cell receptor beta chain sequence. Its antigen remains unknown. This sample stems from a study of cytomegalovirus exposure and HLA in healthy donors. This CDR3 spans 13 amino acids. Germline CDR1 SGHAT, CDR2 FQNNGV. Trimming stripped 7 bases from V and 4 bases from J, with 14 bases between. The PCR had 60 Vbeta and 13 Jbeta primers. Profiled with immunoSEQ multiplex PCR; TCRdb holds only in-frame clones, not every one. Its table lists over 100,000 clones. The study, taken as a whole, reports: Rarity characterized most TCR sequences, yet some public TCRs appeared in many donors. Using the classifier, cytomegalovirus status was reportedly diagnosed with high specificity and sensitivity. Solely CMV serostatus was available to characterize immune exposure. Sequencing likely produced, as an artifact, a cluster of highly shared sequence variants.

The source of this sequence is a man aged 18 to 30 in good health and CMV-seronegative. Sequenced material: PBMCs. The chain joins TRBV11-2 to TRBJ2-7; D may be TRBD1 (6 bases). The CDR3 bases are TGTGCCAGCACTGGTAGGGGGTTGTACGAGCAGTACTTC. Translating gives CASTGRGLYEQYF. Full variable domain (remainder filled in from reference TRBV11-2 and TRBJ2-7): EAGVAQSPRYKIIEKRQSVAFWCNPISGHATLYWYQQILGQGPKLLIQFQNNGVVDDSQLPKDRFSAERLKGVDSTLKIQPAKLEDSAVYLCASTGRGLYEQYFGPGTRLTVT.